This TCR beta chain is drawn from a study of blood T cell repertoires in COVID-19. Study overall: Researchers got acute and convalescent COVID-19 samples from the United States, Italy and Spain.

TCRdb's copy holds only in-frame clones and misses some; the assay was immunoSEQ multiplex PCR. The sample consists of approximately 150,000 clones, roughly 89% of them appearing once. V lost 6 bases to trimming and J lost 4 bases; unmatched junction nucleotides: 10. Looked up from germline, CDR1 is SEHNR and CDR2 is FQNEAQ (reference sequence). The CDR3 has 15 residues. This sequence originates from a human donor in a cohort sampled during active COVID-19. V gene TRBV7-9 combines with J gene TRBJ2-5; 8 bases map to TRBD2. What was sequenced was peripheral blood. The CDR3 is CASSPRGGYGETQYF. For the CDR3, the DNA is TGTGCCAGCAGTCCCCGGGGGGGATACGGAGAGACCCAGTACTTC.